Given below is one T cell receptor beta chain in context. The antigen remains unidentified. The amount of total RNA extracted per sample was at least 5.5 micrograms. The data are from a study of blood T cells in healthy people across ages. CDR1 LGHDT and CDR2 YNNKEL come from the germline V gene (reference sequence). The CDR3 has 14 residues. V lost 4 bases to trimming and J lost 1 base, with 11 bases between them. Study-wide points: One million T cells yielded diversity estimates that were considered underestimates.

Next came a second PCR, run for about 7 to 12 cycles, which used a sample-barcoded 5' primer along with a J-beta primer mix. Each single sample gave us at least 2.5 million CDR3-containing paired-end reads. Using its own MiXCR run on the 5' RACE reads, TCRdb lists one record per CDR3 protein. The data hold about 1.4 million distinct CDR3 sequences, with around 55% observed a single time. This chain links TRBV3-1 with TRBJ2-7, with D perhaps matching TRBD2 (5 bases). The sequence was obtained from a man between 18 and 29 years old in good health. The sample taken for sequencing was blood. The CDR3: CASSRAGPSYEQYF. CDR3 DNA: TGTGCCAGCAGCCGGGCGGGTCCTTCCTACGAGCAGTACTTC.